What follows is one T cell receptor beta chain and its context. Its antigen specificity is not known. A much larger clone sits a single nucleotide away, making a read error possible. Stable Graves' hyperthyroidism was defined as no progression to ophthalmopathy during 18 months of follow-up. Hyperthyroidism patients were newly diagnosed, had a disease duration of under 2 months, and were aged 18 to 65 years. Any patient with an uncontrolled infection, another autoimmune disease, pregnancy or lactation was excluded. Diagnoses relied on clinical symptoms, serum thyroxine and TRAb, thyroid ultrasound and orbital computed tomography. Total RNA was extracted with Trizol reagent, and quality was checked on an Agilent 2100 Bioanalyzer. Amplification of TCR beta CDR3 regions was carried out from RNA transcripts. A first-round RT-PCR of the TCR CDR3 used the HTBI primer set with the Qiagen OneStep RT-PCR kit. The libraries were constructed in a second round of multiplex PCR and then size-selected and purified. Libraries were sequenced paired-end with 100 bp reads on an Illumina HiSeq2000. Per the authors' processing: SOAPnuke was used to process the raw data, with reads discarded if the reads contained adapters or uncalled bases, had a mean Phred below 15, or lacked an exact constant-primer or identifier match. High-quality paired reads were merged using COPE v1.2.5, and each unique nucleotide sequence was defined as a clonotype. MiTCR v1.1 was used to align the clonotypes against IMGT TRBV, TRBD and TRBJ reference segments. The analysis was restricted to V-J combinations with a frequency above 0.0001, which together covered around 99% of the repertoires. The TCS score was defined as the ratio of F50 (clonal expansion) to E x V (chaos), calculated using BLOSUM62-based TCRdist between CDR3 peptides within each V-J. Welch's t-statistics and random forest reduced just over 500 V-J features to roughly 13, which were used in a naive Bayes classifier (R e1071). The similarity between thyroid and blood repertoires was quantified using the Morisita-Horn index. The public reads were reanalyzed by TCRdb: fastp trimming at Q25, MiXCR alignment, in-frame beta chains only. Every entry covers one CDR3 protein and lists the most common genes and DNA from its rows. It is TCRdb's table, rather than the study itself, that gives the V and J calls and clone size. This sample has a few hundred thousand distinct CDR3 sequences in its table, and about half of those were observed once. Clones ranked in the top ten supply about 8% of the sample.

The record originates from a study of T cells in Graves' hyperthyroidism and ophthalmopathy (dated by TCRdb to the late 2010s). Background for the entire study: A discovery cohort of about a hundred patients, about 43 with Graves' ophthalmopathy and roughly 59 with stable Graves' hyperthyroidism, was used to find distinguishing TCR V-J signatures. Prospective prediction of ophthalmopathy was tested in an independent validation cohort of 18 to 20 hyperthyroidism patients and 15 to 17 patients who later progressed to ophthalmopathy. The 75 to 100 discovery patients were randomly split 7:3 into training and test sets. In addition, the study compared T-cell repertoires in thyroid tissue and in blood from a handful of Graves' hyperthyroidism patients. Once sampling was done, hyperthyroidism patients were given methimazole at a starting dose of 30 mg daily, whereas ophthalmopathy patients were given high-dose intravenous methylprednisolone. According to the paper, TCR Vbeta CDR3 sequencing was carried out on 135 peripheral blood samples, which came from fewer than 50 ophthalmopathy, under 80 hyperthyroidism and approximately 17 progressor patients. What the study reported, not specific to this receptor: In validation, progression to ophthalmopathy was predicted by the model with roughly 71% sensitivity and just over 72% specificity, a median of around 5.9 months before onset. Most expanded thyroid clonotypes (frequency above 0.001) were also detected in blood, suggesting blood repertoires may reflect thyroid immune responses. Sample size was not statistically predetermined, and blinding of investigators to group allocation was not performed. A model built on a 13 V-J signature distinguished ophthalmopathy from stable hyperthyroidism, reaching about 88% sensitivity and approximately 81% specificity in cross-validation and 80%/75% in testing.

The sequence derives from a woman younger than 30 with Graves' hyperthyroidism. Material: peripheral blood or thyroid tissue (not recorded which).

Read as DNA, the sequence is TGCGCCAGCAGGAAAGCTCAGACCTCCCACGGGGAGCTGCTTTTT. It translates to CASRKAQTSHGELLF. The V and J segments used are TRBV11-1 and TRBJ2-2; 5 matching bases give a weak D call of TRBD2. From the cysteine through the phenylalanine, the CDR3 covers 15 amino acids. CDR3 DNA only is kept here, 45 bases in frame from base 1. The germline V gene (reference sequence) supplies CDR1 SGHAT and CDR2 FQDESV.